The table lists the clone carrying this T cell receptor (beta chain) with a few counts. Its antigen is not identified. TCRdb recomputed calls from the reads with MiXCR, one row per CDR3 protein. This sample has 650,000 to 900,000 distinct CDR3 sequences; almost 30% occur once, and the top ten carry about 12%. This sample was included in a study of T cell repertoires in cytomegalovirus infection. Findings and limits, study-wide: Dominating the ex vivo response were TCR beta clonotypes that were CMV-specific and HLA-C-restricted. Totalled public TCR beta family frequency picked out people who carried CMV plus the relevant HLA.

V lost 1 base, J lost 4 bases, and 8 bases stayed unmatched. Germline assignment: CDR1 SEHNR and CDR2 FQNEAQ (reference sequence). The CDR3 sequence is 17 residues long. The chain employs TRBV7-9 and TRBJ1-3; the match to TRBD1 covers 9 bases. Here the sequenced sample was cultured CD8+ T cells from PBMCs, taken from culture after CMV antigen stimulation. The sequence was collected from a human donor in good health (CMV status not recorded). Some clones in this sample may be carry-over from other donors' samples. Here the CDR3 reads CASSLGGQGTPGNTIYF. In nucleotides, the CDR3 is TGTGCCAGCAGCTTAGGGGGACAGGGTACCCCCGGAAACACCATATATTTT.